Listed below are T cell receptor beta chains from one sample, sequenced in a study of neoadjuvant anti-PD-1 for oral cavity cancer. Here immunoSEQ multiplex PCR was the method, and the copy in TCRdb shows in-frame clones only, minus some. The sample lists a few thousand clones, 55% to 70% seen once, with about 7% in the top ten. The sample here was tumor tissue, taken before nivolumab (anti-PD-1) treatment. The receptors come from a person between 40 and 79 years old with oral cavity squamous cell carcinoma. Both conserved end residues are part of each CDR3. Each record gives: V gene, D gene, clone size, J gene, CDR3 DNA, CDR3 protein. The D gene is left open where the match is weak. Size tells how often a clone was seen (once, few, many) or the class of an expanded clone, and some rows leave it out.

V: TRBV7-6; D: -; size: -; J: TRBJ2-7; DNA: TGTGCCAGCAGCTTAGTCTTGGGGGGCTCCGAGCAGTACTTC; CDR3: CASSLVLGGSEQYF
V: TRBV7-3; D: -; size: -; J: TRBJ2-5; DNA: TGTGCCAGCAGCTTAGACGGGTTCGGGGCCCAGTACTTC; CDR3: CASSLDGFGAQYF
V: TRBV13; D: TRBD2; size: -; J: TRBJ2-5; DNA: TGTGCCAGCAGCCATAGCGGGTACCAAGAGACCCAGTACTTC; CDR3: CASSHSGYQETQYF
V: TRBV10-1; D: -; size: few; J: TRBJ1-2; DNA: TGCGCCAGCAGTGCCGGAACTAACTATGGCTACACCTTC; CDR3: CASSAGTNYGYTF
V: TRBV10-3; D: TRBD1; size: -; J: TRBJ1-6; DNA: TGTGCCATCAGTGAGTCCCCAACCGGACAGGGCCTCTATTCACCCCTCCACTTT; CDR3: CAISESPTGQGLYSPLHF
V: TRBV7-3; D: TRBD2; size: few; J: TRBJ2-1; DNA: TGTGCCAGCAGCTTATCTAGCGGGACGTATGGTGAGCAGTTCTTC; CDR3: CASSLSSGTYGEQFF
V: TRBV10-3; D: -; size: -; J: TRBJ2-2; DNA: TGTGCCATCAGTGAGTCTCTCGCGACTGGCGCGAACACCGGGGAGCTGTTTTTT; CDR3: CAISESLATGANTGELFF
V: TRBV9; D: -; size: -; J: TRBJ1-3; DNA: TGTGCCAGCAGCGTAGGGGGGCGAAACACCATATATTTT; CDR3: CASSVGGRNTIYF
V: TRBV6-5; D: -; size: -; J: TRBJ1-4; DNA: TGTGCCAGCAGTTACGAGCGTTTTAATGAAAAACTGTTTTTT; CDR3: CASSYERFNEKLFF
V: TRBV6-1; D: TRBD1; size: -; J: TRBJ1-3; DNA: TGTGCCAGCAGGGACCGGGACAGGGCTGGAAACACCATATATTTT; CDR3: CASRDRDRAGNTIYF
V: TRBV5-4; D: TRBD1; size: few; J: TRBJ2-7; DNA: TGTGCCAGCAGCGAAGGCGGACAGGGGAAGTACTTC; CDR3: CASSEGGQGKYF
V: TRBV7-9; D: -; size: -; J: TRBJ1-1; DNA: TGTGCCAGCAGCTTCGGAGCGGGGAGTGAAGCTTTCTTT; CDR3: CASSFGAGSEAFF
V: TRBV30; D: -; size: once; J: TRBJ1-1; DNA: TGTGCCTGGAGTGCCAACGGGCTTCGGGGCACTGAAGCTTTCTTT; CDR3: CAWSANGLRGTEAFF
V: TRBV5-1; D: -; size: -; J: TRBJ1-5; DNA: TGCGCCAGCAGCTTGGGGCAGGCAGATCAGCCCCAGCATTTT; CDR3: CASSLGQADQPQHF
V: TRBV14; D: -; size: -; J: TRBJ2-1; DNA: TGTGCCAGCAGCCAGATAGGGTGGGGACACAATGAGCAGTTCTTC; CDR3: CASSQIGWGHNEQFF
V: TRBV6-1; D: -; size: few; J: TRBJ2-1; DNA: TGTGCCAGCAGTCAAGACTTTTTCAGCTCCTACAATGAGCAGTTCTTC; CDR3: CASSQDFFSSYNEQFF
V: TRBV27; D: -; size: few; J: TRBJ2-6; DNA: TGTGCCAGCAGAACGGACCTAACACGCCCTGGGGCCAACGTCCTGACTTTC; CDR3: CASRTDLTRPGANVLTF
V: TRBV5-6; D: TRBD1; size: large; J: TRBJ2-3; DNA: TGTGCCAGCAGCTTGGACAGTGGGACAGGGACAGATACGCAGTATTTT; CDR3: CASSLDSGTGTDTQYF
V: TRBV15; D: TRBD1; size: -; J: TRBJ1-1; DNA: TGTGCCACCAGCAGGGGGGACAGGGTTAACACTGAAGCTTTCTTT; CDR3: CATSRGDRVNTEAFF
V: TRBV12-5; D: TRBD1; size: few; J: TRBJ1-1; DNA: TGTGCTAGTGGTTTGGAGGCAGGGGGGTCTGAAGCTTTCTTT; CDR3: CASGLEAGGSEAFF
V: TRBV10-3; D: TRBD1; size: once; J: TRBJ1-5; DNA: TGTGCCATCAGTGAAGGACAGGGGACAAATCAGCCCCAGCATTTT; CDR3: CAISEGQGTNQPQHF
V: TRBV6-6; D: -; size: -; J: TRBJ1-1; DNA: TGTGCCAGCAGCATTGGACAACAAGCTTTCTTT; CDR3: CASSIGQQAFF
V: TRBV6-5; D: -; size: -; J: TRBJ2-7; DNA: TGTGCCAGCAGTTACGGTGGAATATACGAGCAGTACTTC; CDR3: CASSYGGIYEQYF
V: TRBV15; D: -; size: -; J: TRBJ2-5; DNA: TGTGCCACCAGCACGAGGGGGGGCATGGAGACCCAGTACTTC; CDR3: CATSTRGGMETQYF
V: TRBV30; D: -; size: -; J: TRBJ1-1; DNA: TGTGCCTTCGCCGGACAGCTGGTCTCTGAAGCTTTCTTT; CDR3: CAFAGQLVSEAFF
V: TRBV10-2; D: TRBD1; size: few; J: TRBJ1-2; DNA: TGCGCCAGCAGTGAGGACAGGGGCAACTATGGCTACACCTTC; CDR3: CASSEDRGNYGYTF
V: TRBV6-1; D: -; size: -; J: TRBJ1-1; DNA: TGTGCCAGCAGTGATGCAGGGTATTGGACTGAAGCTTTCTTT; CDR3: CASSDAGYWTEAFF
V: TRBV9; D: -; size: once; J: TRBJ1-4; DNA: TGTGCCAGCAGCGGAAGGGGGGAGGAAAAACTGTTTTTT; CDR3: CASSGRGEEKLFF
V: TRBV4-1; D: -; size: -; J: TRBJ2-7; DNA: TGCGCCAGCAGCCGGGACCGAGGCTACGAGCAGTACTTC; CDR3: CASSRDRGYEQYF
V: TRBV2; D: -; size: -; J: TRBJ1-5; DNA: TGTGCCAGCAGTGTAAGGGGTTCTCAGCCCCAGCATTTT; CDR3: CASSVRGSQPQHF
V: TRBV10-1; D: -; size: -; J: TRBJ2-3; DNA: TGCGCCAGCAGTGAGTCTGTGGACACAGATACGCAGTATTTT; CDR3: CASSESVDTDTQYF
V: TRBV16; D: -; size: -; J: TRBJ2-1; DNA: TGTGCCAGCAGCCAAAGAGGCCTGAGAGAGCAGTTCTTC; CDR3: CASSQRGLREQFF
V: TRBV9; D: TRBD2; size: -; J: TRBJ2-1; DNA: TGTGCCAGCAGCGTAGAGTTAGCGGGGGGAAATGAGCAGTTCTTC; CDR3: CASSVELAGGNEQFF